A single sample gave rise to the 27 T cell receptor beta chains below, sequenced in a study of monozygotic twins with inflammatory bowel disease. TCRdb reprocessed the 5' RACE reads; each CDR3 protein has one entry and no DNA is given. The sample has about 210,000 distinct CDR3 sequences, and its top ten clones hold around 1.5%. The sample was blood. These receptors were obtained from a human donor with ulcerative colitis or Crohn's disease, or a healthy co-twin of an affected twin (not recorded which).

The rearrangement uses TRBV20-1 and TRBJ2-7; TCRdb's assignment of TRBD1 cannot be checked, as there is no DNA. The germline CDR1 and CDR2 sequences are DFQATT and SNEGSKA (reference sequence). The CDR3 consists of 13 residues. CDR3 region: CSAQDRPGYEQYF.

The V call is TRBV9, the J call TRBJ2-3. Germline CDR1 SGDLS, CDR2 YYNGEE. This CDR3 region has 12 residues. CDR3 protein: CASSVVTDTQYF.

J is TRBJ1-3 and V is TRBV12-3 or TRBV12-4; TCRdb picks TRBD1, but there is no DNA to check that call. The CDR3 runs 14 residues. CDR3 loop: CASSYLLGGNTIYF.

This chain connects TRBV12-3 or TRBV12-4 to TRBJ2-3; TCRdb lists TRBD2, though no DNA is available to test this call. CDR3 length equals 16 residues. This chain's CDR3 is CASSSPLAGGPNTQYF.

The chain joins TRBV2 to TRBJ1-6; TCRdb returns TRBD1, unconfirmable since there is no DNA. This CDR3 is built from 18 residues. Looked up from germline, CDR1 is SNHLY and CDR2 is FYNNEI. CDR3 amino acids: CASSEARQLSSYNSPLHF.

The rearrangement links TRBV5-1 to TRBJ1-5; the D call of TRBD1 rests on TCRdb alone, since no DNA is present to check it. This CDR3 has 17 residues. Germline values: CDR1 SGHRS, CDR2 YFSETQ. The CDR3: CASSCPRDKESNQPQHF.

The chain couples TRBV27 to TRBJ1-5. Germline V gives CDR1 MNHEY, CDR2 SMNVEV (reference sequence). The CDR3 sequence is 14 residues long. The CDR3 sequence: CASSSGTIHQPQHF.

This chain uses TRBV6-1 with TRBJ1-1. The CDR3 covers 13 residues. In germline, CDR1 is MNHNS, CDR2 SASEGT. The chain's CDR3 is CASRMGGGTEAFF.

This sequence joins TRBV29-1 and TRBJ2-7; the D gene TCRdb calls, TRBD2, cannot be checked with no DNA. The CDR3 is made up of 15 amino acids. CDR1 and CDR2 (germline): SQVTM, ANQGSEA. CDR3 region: CSVEDLEGPAGEQYF.

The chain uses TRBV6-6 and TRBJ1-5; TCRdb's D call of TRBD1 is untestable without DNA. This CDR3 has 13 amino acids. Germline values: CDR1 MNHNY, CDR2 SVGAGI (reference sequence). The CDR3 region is CASSSSGMEPQHF.

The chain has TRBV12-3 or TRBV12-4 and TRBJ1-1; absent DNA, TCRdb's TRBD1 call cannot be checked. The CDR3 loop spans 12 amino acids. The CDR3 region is CASRDRGYEAFF.

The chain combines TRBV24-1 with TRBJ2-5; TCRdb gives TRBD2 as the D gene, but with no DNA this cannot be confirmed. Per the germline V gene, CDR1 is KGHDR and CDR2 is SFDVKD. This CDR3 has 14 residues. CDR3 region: CATSVGTSQETQYF.

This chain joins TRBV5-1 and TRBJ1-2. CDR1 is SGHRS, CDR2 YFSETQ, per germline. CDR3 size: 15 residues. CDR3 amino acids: CASSLVAGADSGYTF.

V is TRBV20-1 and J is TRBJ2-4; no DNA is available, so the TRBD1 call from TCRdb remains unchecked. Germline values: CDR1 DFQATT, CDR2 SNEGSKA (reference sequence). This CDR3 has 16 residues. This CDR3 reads CSAREGRLPKKNIQYF.

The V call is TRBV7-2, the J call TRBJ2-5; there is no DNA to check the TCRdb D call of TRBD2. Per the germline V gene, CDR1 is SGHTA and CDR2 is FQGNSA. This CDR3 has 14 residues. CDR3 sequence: CASSRGTRQETQYF.

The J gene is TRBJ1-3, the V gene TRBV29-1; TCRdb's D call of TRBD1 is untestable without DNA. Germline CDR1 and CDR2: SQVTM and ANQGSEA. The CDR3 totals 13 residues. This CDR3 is CSVKQGGGNTIYF.

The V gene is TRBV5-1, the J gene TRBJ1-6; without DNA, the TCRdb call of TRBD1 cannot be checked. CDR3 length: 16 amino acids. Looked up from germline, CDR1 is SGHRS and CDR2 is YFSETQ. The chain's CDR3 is CASSFGGPSYNSPLHF.

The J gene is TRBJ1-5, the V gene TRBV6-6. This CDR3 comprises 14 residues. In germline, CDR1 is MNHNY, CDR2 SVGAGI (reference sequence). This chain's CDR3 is CASSYPTSNQPQHF.

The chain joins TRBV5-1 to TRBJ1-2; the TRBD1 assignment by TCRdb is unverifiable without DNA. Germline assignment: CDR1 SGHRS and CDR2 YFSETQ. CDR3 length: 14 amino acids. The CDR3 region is CASSLGDLAYGYTF.

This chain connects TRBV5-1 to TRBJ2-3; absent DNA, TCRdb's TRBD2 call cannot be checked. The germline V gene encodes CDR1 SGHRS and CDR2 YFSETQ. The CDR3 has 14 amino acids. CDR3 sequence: CATRRTSGEDTQYF.

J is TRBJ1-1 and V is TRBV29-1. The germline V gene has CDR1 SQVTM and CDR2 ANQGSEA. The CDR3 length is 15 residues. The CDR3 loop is CSVYYEGRVVTEAFF.

CDR3 sequence reads: CASSFGGTLGTEAFF. The chain links TRBV5-6 to TRBJ1-1; TCRdb's D gene call, TRBD1, goes unchecked for lack of DNA. This CDR3 comprises 15 residues. The germline V gene encodes CDR1 SGHDT and CDR2 YYEEEE.

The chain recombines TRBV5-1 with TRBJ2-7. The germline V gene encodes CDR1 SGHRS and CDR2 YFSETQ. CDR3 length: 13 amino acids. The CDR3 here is CASSLVPTYEQYF.

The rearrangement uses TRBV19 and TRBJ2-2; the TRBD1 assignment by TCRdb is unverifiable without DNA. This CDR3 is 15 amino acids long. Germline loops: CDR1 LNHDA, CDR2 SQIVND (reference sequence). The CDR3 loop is CASSIYGGDTGELFF.

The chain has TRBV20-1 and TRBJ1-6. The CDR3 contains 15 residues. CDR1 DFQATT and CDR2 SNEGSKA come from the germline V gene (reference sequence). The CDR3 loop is CSARMGSSYNSPLHF.

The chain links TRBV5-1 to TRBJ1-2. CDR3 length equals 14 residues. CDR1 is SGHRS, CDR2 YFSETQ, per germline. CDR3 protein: CASSSRVTASGYTF.

The CDR3 here is CASSFGTAYETEAFF. This chain uses TRBV12-3 or TRBV12-4 with TRBJ1-1; as DNA is missing, the TRBD1 call by TCRdb cannot be tested. This CDR3 is built from 15 residues.